This T cell receptor beta chain was observed in a study of cytomegalovirus exposure and HLA in healthy donors. This CDR3 is built from 15 residues. V was trimmed by 0 bases and J by 5 bases, leaving 13 bases between them. Germline values: CDR1 SEHNR, CDR2 FQNEAQ (reference sequence). The PCR was carried out with 60 Vbeta primers and 13 Jbeta primers. Sequencing was performed with immunoSEQ multiplex PCR; in TCRdb, only in-frame clones are kept and a portion is missing. The table lists some 54,000 clones, over 75% of them singletons, with around 5.9% in the top ten. Overall study findings and caveats: Sequencing likely generated an artifact that appeared as a cluster of highly shared sequence variants.

Notes on this clone: The antigen is unknown.

Sequencing was carried out using PBMCs. The clonotype was recovered from a male donor in good health and CMV-seronegative. The rearrangement links TRBV7-9 to TRBJ1-1; no reliable D call. The CDR3 protein is CASSLARRGTTEAFF. The CDR3 region has the DNA TGTGCCAGCAGCTTAGCGAGGCGCGGAACGACTGAAGCTTTCTTT. The entire variable domain, with the rest obtained from reference TRBV7-9 and TRBJ1-1, is as follows: DTGVSQNPRHKITKRGQNVTFRCDPISEHNRLYWYRQTLGQGPEFLTYFQNEAQLEKSRLLSDRFSAERPKGSFSTLEIQRTEQGDSAMYLCASSLARRGTTEAFFGQGTRLTVV.